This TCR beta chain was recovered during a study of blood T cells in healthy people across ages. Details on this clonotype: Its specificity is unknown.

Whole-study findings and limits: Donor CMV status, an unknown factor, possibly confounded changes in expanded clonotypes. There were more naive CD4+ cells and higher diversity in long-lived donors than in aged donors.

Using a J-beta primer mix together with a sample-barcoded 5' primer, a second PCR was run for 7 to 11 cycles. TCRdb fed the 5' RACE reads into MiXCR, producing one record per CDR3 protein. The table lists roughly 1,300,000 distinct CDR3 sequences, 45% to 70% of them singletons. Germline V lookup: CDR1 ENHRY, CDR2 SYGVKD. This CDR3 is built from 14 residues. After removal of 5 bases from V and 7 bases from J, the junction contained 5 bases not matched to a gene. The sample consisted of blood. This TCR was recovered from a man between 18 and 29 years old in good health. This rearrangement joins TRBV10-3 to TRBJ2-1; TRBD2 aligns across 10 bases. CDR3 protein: CAISPGLAVNEQFF. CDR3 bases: TGTGCCATCAGTCCCGGACTAGCGGTAAATGAGCAGTTCTTC.